The clone carrying this T cell receptor (beta chain) was counted many times. The germline gives CDR1 SEHNR, CDR2 FQNEAQ (reference sequence). V was clipped by 4 bases and J by 2 bases, with 12 bases between them. The CDR3 consists of 14 residues. The record originates from a study of blood T cells in healthy people across ages. The authors ran a second PCR of about 6 to 11 cycles using a sample-barcoded 5' primer and a J-beta primer mix. Each of the cDNA molecules was tagged by a template-switch adaptor with 12 random nucleotides. TCRdb reanalysed the 5' RACE reads using MiXCR and keeps one entry per CDR3 protein. This sample has approximately 700,000 distinct CDR3 sequences, with about a third found just once.

The TCR comes from a woman of 80 years or more in good health. The sample was blood. This rearrangement joins TRBV7-9 to TRBJ2-7, with D perhaps TRBD1 or TRBD2 (5 bases each). CDR3 in amino acids: CASSSSGPTYEQYF. CDR3 DNA: TGTGCCAGCAGCTCGTCGGGGCCTACCTACGAGCAGTACTTC.